This passage covers 19 T cell receptor beta chains from one sample sequenced in a study of response to subunit inactivated influenza vaccine. Each CDR3 protein gets one entry after TCRdb re-called the RT-PCR reads with MiXCR. The sample contains more than 450,000 distinct CDR3 sequences, about an eighth of which appear only once. The sample here was PBMCs from blood, taken on the day of vaccination. The receptors come from a man between 45 and 60 years old who received an inactivated influenza vaccine.

Concerning this clonotype itself: A read error may be the cause here, since a much bigger clone is one base away. The gene calls are TRBV4-3 and TRBJ1-2; 9 bases line up with TRBD1. Germline CDR1 reads LGHNA; CDR2 reads YSLEER. V was clipped by 0 bases and J by 10 bases; unmatched bases: 9. CDR3 length: 15 amino acids. The CDR3 reads CASSQEVTGGGDYTF. The CDR3 coding sequence is TGCGCCAGCAGCCAAGAAGTGACAGGGGGAGGCGACTACACCTTC.

The chain has TRBV5-6 and TRBJ2-3; TRBD1 agrees at 11 bases. From germline, CDR1 is SGHDT and CDR2 YYEEEE. Germline trimming cut 2 bases from V and 0 bases from J; bases unmatched to any gene: 8. The CDR3 loop spans 18 amino acids. CDR3 bases: TGTGCCAGCAGCTTCAGGCTCGGGACAGGGGGAAGCACAGATACGCAGTATTTT. Translating gives CASSFRLGTGGSTDTQYF.

Regarding this clonotype: Possible read error: a much larger clone is one base away. The CDR3 here is CASSDSIAVRLGNYEQYF. In DNA, the CDR3 is TGTGCCAGCAGTGACTCTATCGCGGTACGTCTCGGAAACTACGAGCAGTACTTC. The genes are TRBV6-4 and TRBJ2-7; no reliable D call. Per the germline V gene, CDR1 is MRHNA and CDR2 is SNTAGT. Trimming took 0 bases from V and 3 from J, leaving 21 bases between them. This CDR3 is built from 18 residues.

This clonotype showed up many times. This chain connects TRBV4-3 to TRBJ2-7; a possible D gene is TRBD2 (5 bases). V was cut by 2 bases and J by 5 bases, with 16 bases left in between. In germline, CDR1 is LGHNA, CDR2 YSLEER. The CDR3 contains 15 residues. CDR3 region: CASSQFPGNRDEQYF. CDR3 sequence (DNA): TGCGCCAGCAGCCAATTCCCCGGGAACAGAGACGAGCAGTACTTC.

This clonotype has just a few counts. This rearrangement joins TRBV6-1 to TRBJ2-7; D is unresolved. Germline V gives CDR1 MNHNS, CDR2 SASEGT. V was clipped by 6 bases and J by 2 bases, with 11 bases between them. The CDR3 sequence is 13 residues long. The CDR3 sequence: CASSPLRTYEQYF. DNA for the CDR3: TGTGCCAGCAGCCCCCTAAGAACCTACGAGCAGTACTTC.

This clonotype was seen only a few times. The chain links TRBV12-3 or TRBV12-4 to TRBJ2-5, with D tentatively TRBD2 (6 bases). The CDR3 totals 16 residues. Trimming took off 4 bases at V and 7 bases at J, with 22 bases between the two ends. The CDR3 bases are TGTGCCAGCAGTTCCCGGGACTCATCAGCCAGAGGGACCCAGTACTTC. Protein sequence: CASSSRDSSARGTQYF.

This clonotype occurred many times. In DNA, the CDR3 is TGTGCCAGCAGACCCGGACATTCCACAGATACGCAGTATTTT. This codes for CASRPGHSTDTQYF. The V call is TRBV6-1, the J call TRBJ2-3; TRBD1 might be the D (5 bases). The CDR3 totals 14 residues. Trimming took off 6 bases at V and 2 bases at J, with 12 bases between the two ends. CDR1 and CDR2 from the germline V gene are MNHNS and SASEGT.

This clonotype has just a few counts. This chain links TRBV10-3 with TRBJ2-7; 7 positions match TRBD1. CDR3 size: 13 residues. CDR1 is ENHRY and CDR2 is SYGVKD in the germline V gene. V lost 10 bases, J lost 2 bases, and 8 bases stayed unmatched. CDR3 sequence (DNA): TGTGCCAGCCAGGGACAGAGTACCTACGAGCAGTACTTC. This translates into CASQGQSTYEQYF.

In its sample, this clonotype was seen a few times. This chain joins TRBV7-8 and TRBJ1-5; D unclear. From germline, CDR1 is SGHVS and CDR2 FQNEAQ. This CDR3 is 15 amino acids long. V was shortened by 1 base and J by 5 bases, with 12 bases between the two germline ends. The CDR3: CASSLVESFDQPQHF. The DNA for the CDR3 is TGTGCCAGCAGCTTAGTCGAGAGTTTCGATCAGCCCCAGCATTTT.

The chain carries TRBV11-1 and TRBJ2-2; TRBD1 aligns across 10 bases. CDR1 and CDR2 from the germline V gene are SGHAT and FQDESV (reference sequence). Unmatched junction bases numbered 15, after V lost 5 bases and J lost 3 bases. The CDR3 runs 19 residues. CDR3 sequence: CASSASPGQGSSDTGELFF. The CDR3 coding sequence is TGTGCCAGCAGCGCGTCGCCGGGACAGGGGAGTAGTGACACCGGGGAGCTGTTTTTT.

This clonotype turned up a few times. V usage is TRBV6-1 and J usage is TRBJ1-6; the D gene is possibly TRBD1 (5 bases). The CDR3 has 14 residues. CDR1 MNHNS and CDR2 SASEGT come from the germline V gene. V lost 6 bases and J 5 bases, leaving 11 bases between the germline ends. CDR3 coding DNA: TGTGCCAGCAGGACCGGGACTAATAATTCACCCCTCCACTTT. Protein: CASRTGTNNSPLHF.

This CDR3 is CASRVLAGSSTGELFF. CDR3 DNA: TGTGCCAGTAGAGTTCTAGCGGGAAGTTCCACCGGGGAGCTGTTTTTT. This chain uses TRBV19 with TRBJ2-2; TRBD2 matches at 9 bases. V shed 6 bases, J shed 4 bases, and the junction held 9 bases outside the gene matches. CDR1 and CDR2 (germline): LNHDA, SQIVND (reference sequence). The CDR3 has 16 amino acids.

This sequence joins TRBV28 and TRBJ2-1, with 7 bases aligning to TRBD2. Germline loops: CDR1 MDHEN, CDR2 SYDVKM. The V and J ends lost 4 bases and 1 base, in that order; junction bases with no gene match: 4. The CDR3 runs to 15 residues. The CDR3 coding sequence is TGTGCCAGCAGTTCGGGAGCGGGGTCCTACAATGAGCAGTTCTTC. Protein product: CASSSGAGSYNEQFF.

This clonotype was seen at least ten times. The chain couples TRBV11-2 to TRBJ1-2; D gene uncertain. Germline CDR1 and CDR2: SGHAT and FQNNGV. The CDR3 is made up of 13 amino acids. Trimming removed 5 bases at V and 6 bases at J, with 13 bases between. As DNA, the CDR3 is TGTGCCAGCAGCCTCGGTGTCCGTCATGGCTACACCTTC. Translation: CASSLGVRHGYTF.

This chain connects TRBV10-3 to TRBJ2-2, with 11 bases identical to TRBD2. The CDR3 totals 16 residues. Looked up from germline, CDR1 is ENHRY and CDR2 is SYGVKD. V was clipped by 3 bases and J by 3 bases; unmatched bases: 3. CDR3 region: CAISDRGLADTGELFF. As DNA, the CDR3 is TGTGCCATCAGTGACCGGGGACTAGCGGACACCGGGGAGCTGTTTTTT.

This chain links TRBV7-2 with TRBJ2-3; D may be TRBD2 (6 bases). Between the trimmed V and J ends, which lost 6 bases and 1 base, there was a span of 11 bases. The CDR3 totals 14 residues. The germline V gene encodes CDR1 SGHTA and CDR2 FQGNSA. The CDR3 protein is CASRAASGTDTQYF. The CDR3 DNA is TGTGCCAGCAGGGCCGCTAGCGGCACAGATACGCAGTATTTT.

The sample holds many counts of this clonotype. V gene TRBV5-4 combines with J gene TRBJ2-5; D possibly corresponds to TRBD1 (5 bases). Between the trimmed V and J ends, which lost 4 bases and 1 base, there was a span of 8 bases. Germline lookup yields CDR1 SGHNT and CDR2 YYREEE (reference sequence). The CDR3 contains 13 residues. CDR3 sequence reads: CASSPRAQETQYF. DNA for the CDR3: TGTGCCAGCAGCCCCAGGGCCCAAGAGACCCAGTACTTC. Full variable domain (missing parts from reference TRBV5-4 and TRBJ2-5): ETGVTQSPTHLIKTRGQQVTLRCSSQSGHNTVSWYQQALGQGPQFIFQYYREEENGRGNFPPRFSGLQFPNYSSELNVNALELDDSALYLCASSPRAQETQYFGPGTRLLVL.

This clonotype has only a few counts. The J gene is TRBJ2-1, the V gene TRBV12-3 or TRBV12-4; 10 bases match TRBD2. The V and J ends lost 1 base and 0 bases, in that order; junction bases with no gene match: 6. There are 18 residues in the CDR3. CDR3 nucleotide sequence: TGTGCCAGCAGTTTAGGGACTAGCGGAATGAGCTCCTACAATGAGCAGTTCTTC. Translated, it gives CASSLGTSGMSSYNEQFF.

The table lists this clonotype with a few counts. The CDR3 here is CASSLVRVRSEQFF. DNA for the CDR3: TGTGCCAGCAGCTTAGTCAGGGTTCGGAGTGAGCAGTTCTTC. The V gene is TRBV7-2, the J gene TRBJ2-1, with D perhaps matching TRBD1 (5 bases). Germline V gene sequence: CDR1 SGHTA, CDR2 FQGNSA. CDR3 length: 14 amino acids. V lost 1 base and J 9 bases, leaving 13 bases between the germline ends.